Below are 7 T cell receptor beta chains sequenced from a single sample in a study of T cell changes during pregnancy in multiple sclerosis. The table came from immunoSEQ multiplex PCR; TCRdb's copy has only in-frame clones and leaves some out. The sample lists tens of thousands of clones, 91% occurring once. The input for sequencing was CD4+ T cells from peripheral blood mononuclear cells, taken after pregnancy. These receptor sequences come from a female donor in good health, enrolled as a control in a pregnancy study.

CDR3 sequence reads: CASSFSRALYEQYF. The CDR3 nucleotides are TGTGCCAGCAGTTTCTCGCGCGCCCTCTACGAGCAGTACTTC. V is TRBV28 and J is TRBJ2-7; D is ambiguous. Between the trimmed V and J ends, which lost 3 bases and 3 bases, there was a span of 12 bases. The germline V gene has CDR1 MDHEN and CDR2 SYDVKM. The CDR3 has 14 residues. Full variable domain (missing parts from reference TRBV28 and TRBJ2-7): DVKVTQSSRYLVKRTGEKVFLECVQDMDHENMFWYRQDPGLGLRLIYFSYDVKMKEKGDIPEGYSVSREKKERFSLILESASTNQTSMYLCASSFSRALYEQYFGPGTRLTVT.

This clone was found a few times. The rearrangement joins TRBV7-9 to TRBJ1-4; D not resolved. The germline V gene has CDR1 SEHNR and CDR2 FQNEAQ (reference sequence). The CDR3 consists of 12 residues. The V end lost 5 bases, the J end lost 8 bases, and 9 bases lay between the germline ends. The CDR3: CASSLRQEKLFF. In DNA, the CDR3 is TGTGCCAGCAGCCTTCGACAAGAAAAACTGTTTTTT.

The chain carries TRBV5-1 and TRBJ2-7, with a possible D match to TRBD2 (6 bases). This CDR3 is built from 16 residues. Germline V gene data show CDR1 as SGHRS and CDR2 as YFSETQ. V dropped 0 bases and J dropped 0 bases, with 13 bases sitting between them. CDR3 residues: CASSLGSDYNSYEQYF. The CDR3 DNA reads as TGCGCCAGCAGCTTGGGCTCGGACTACAACTCCTACGAGCAGTACTTC.

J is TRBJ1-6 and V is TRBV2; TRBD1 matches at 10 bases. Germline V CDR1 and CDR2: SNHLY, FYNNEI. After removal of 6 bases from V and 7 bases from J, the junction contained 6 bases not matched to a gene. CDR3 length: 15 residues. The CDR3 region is CASRVSDRGNSPLHF. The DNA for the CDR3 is TGTGCCAGCAGGGTTTCGGACAGGGGGAATTCACCCCTCCACTTT.

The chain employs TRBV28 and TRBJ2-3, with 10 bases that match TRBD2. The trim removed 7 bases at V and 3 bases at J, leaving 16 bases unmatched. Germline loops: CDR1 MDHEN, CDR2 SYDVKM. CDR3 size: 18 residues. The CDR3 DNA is TGTGCCAGCACCGTATTTAAGCGGGGGGGCGGTGCAACAGATACGCAGTATTTT. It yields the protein CASTVFKRGGGATDTQYF.

CDR3 in amino acids: CASSSRDREHEQYF. DNA for the CDR3: TGTGCCAGCAGTAGCCGGGACAGGGAACACGAGCAGTACTTC. The V call is TRBV6-1, the J call TRBJ2-7; 9 bases fit TRBD1. CDR1 is MNHNS and CDR2 is SASEGT in the germline V gene. The CDR3 consists of 14 residues. The V gene end was trimmed by 5 bases and the J gene end by 5 bases; junction bases not matched to a gene: 7.

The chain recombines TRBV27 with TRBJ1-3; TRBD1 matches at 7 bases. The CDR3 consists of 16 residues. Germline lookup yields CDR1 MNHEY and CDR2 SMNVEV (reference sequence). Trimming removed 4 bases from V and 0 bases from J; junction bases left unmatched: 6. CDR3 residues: CASSSLRDSSGNTIYF. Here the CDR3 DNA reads TGTGCCAGCAGTTCTCTCCGGGACAGCTCTGGAAACACCATATATTTT.